Listed below are T cell receptor beta chains from one sample, sequenced in a study of type 1 regulatory T cells. No cognate antigen is known for these TCRs. TCRdb recomputed calls from the reads with MiXCR, one row per CDR3 protein. The repertoire holds roughly 65,000 distinct CDR3 sequences, with approximately 47% as singletons. Sequenced material: cultured non-Tr1 T cells, either the whole culture or a sorted T cell fraction (not recorded which). Receptors originate from a human donor in good health. The CDR3 runs from the conserved cysteine through the conserved F or W. The D gene is left open where the match is weak. For some rows the clone size is stated as once, few or many, or as a class when expanded; others skip it.

>once|TRBV6-5|TRBD2|TRBJ2-1
CASTFSGGAIIEQFF
TGTGCCAGCACCTTTAGCGGGGGGGCGATTATTGAGCAGTTCTTC
>-|TRBV18|-|TRBJ1-1
CASSPGGGNTEAFF
TGTGCCAGCTCACCAGGCGGAGGGAACACTGAAGCTTTCTTT
>-|TRBV7-8|-|TRBJ2-3
CASSLARYGTDTQYF
TGTGCCAGCAGCTTAGCGCGCTACGGCACAGATACGCAGTATTTT
>-|TRBV9|TRBD1|TRBJ2-6
CASSVPGTGSSGANVLTF
TGTGCCAGCAGCGTCCCCGGGACAGGGTCTTCTGGGGCCAACGTCCTGACTTTC
>many|TRBV5-1|-|TRBJ2-1
CASSLAGDGGGYNEQFF
TGCGCCAGCAGCTTGGCCGGGGACGGGGGAGGATACAATGAGCAGTTCTTC
>few|TRBV29-1|-|TRBJ2-1
CSVDDGGEQFF
TGCAGCGTTGACGACGGAGGTGAGCAGTTCTTC
>-|TRBV7-8|TRBD1|TRBJ1-5
CASSHHSGTGSSISNQPQHF
TGTGCCAGCAGCCATCACTCCGGGACAGGGAGTAGTATCAGCAATCAGCCCCAGCATTTT
>-|TRBV27|-|TRBJ1-6
CASSALGGENSPLHF
TGTGCCAGCAGCGCACTCGGGGGTGAGAATTCACCCCTCCACTTT
>few|TRBV7-9|-|TRBJ1-1
CASSPDRDTNTEAFF
TGTGCCAGCAGCCCCGACCGGGACACCAACACTGAAGCTTTCTTT
>few|TRBV29-1|TRBD1|TRBJ1-1
CSVSNRGPQAFF
TGCAGCGTTTCGAACAGGGGCCCGCAGGCTTTCTTT
>-|TRBV7-2|TRBD1|TRBJ1-3
CASSLVGTGGLVGNTIYF
TGTGCCAGCAGCTTAGTTGGGACAGGGGGCTTGGTTGGAAACACCATATATTTT
>-|TRBV24-1|-|TRBJ1-2
CASQDTSNYGYTF
TGTGCCAGCCAGGACACATCTAACTATGGCTACACCTTC
>few|TRBV6-5|-|TRBJ1-6
CASRQGPNRYNSPLHF
TGTGCCAGCAGACAGGGCCCGAACCGGTATAATTCACCCCTCCACTTT
>-|TRBV13|-|TRBJ1-4
CASSLVGRSWARGTNEKLFF
TGTGCCAGCAGCCTTGTGGGCCGTTCCTGGGCCAGGGGAACTAATGAAAAACTGTTTTTT
>few|TRBV7-2|TRBD2|TRBJ2-3
CASSLPRLAGGYTDTQYF
TGTGCCAGCAGCTTGCCCAGACTAGCGGGGGGGTACACAGATACGCAGTATTTT
>many|TRBV12-3/TRBV12-4|-|TRBJ1-2
CASSLTLGPGYTF
TGTGCCAGCAGTTTAACCCTGGGACCTGGCTACACCTTC
>-|TRBV5-1|TRBD1|TRBJ1-1
CASSLQGGMNTEAFF
TGCGCCAGCAGCTTGCAGGGGGGGATGAACACTGAAGCTTTCTTT
>-|TRBV20-1|-|TRBJ1-1
CSALDSQGYTEAFF
TGCAGTGCTCTGGACAGTCAAGGGTACACTGAAGCTTTCTTT
>-|TRBV3-1|TRBD1|TRBJ1-5
CASSQQTGGQPQHF
TGTGCCAGCAGCCAACAGACAGGGGGCCAGCCCCAGCATTTT
>-|TRBV7-2|TRBD1|TRBJ2-7
CASSPGQGQGEQYF
TGTGCCAGCAGCCCCGGACAGGGGCAAGGGGAGCAGTACTTC
>-|TRBV5-1|TRBD1|TRBJ2-7
CASSLALDRGHEQYF
TGCGCCAGCAGCTTGGCGTTGGACAGGGGGCACGAGCAGTACTTC
>-|TRBV7-2|-|TRBJ2-7
CASGGYPYEQYF
TGTGCCAGCGGCGGCTACCCCTACGAGCAGTACTTC
>-|TRBV7-8|-|TRBJ1-2
CASSLSGSLMPGYTF
TGTGCCAGCAGCTTGTCGGGATCCCTCATGCCTGGCTACACCTTC
>-|TRBV5-1|TRBD2|TRBJ2-3
CASSLAAGGTTDTQYF
TGCGCCAGCAGCTTGGCCGCGGGGGGAACCACAGACACGCAGTATTTT
>-|TRBV3-1|TRBD2|TRBJ2-7
CASSQGGGVLGYEQYF
TGTGCCAGCAGCCAAGGTGGGGGGGTTTTAGGATACGAGCAGTACTTC
>many|TRBV7-8|TRBD1|TRBJ1-5
CASSPGTGRGQPQHF
TGTGCCAGCAGCCCCGGGACAGGGCGGGGTCAGCCCCAGCATTTT
>-|TRBV9|-|TRBJ2-1
CASSVATQLGEQFF
TGTGCCAGCAGCGTAGCTACACAATTAGGTGAGCAGTTCTTC
>many|TRBV7-9|TRBD2|TRBJ2-3
CASSFGLAGTQYF
TGTGCCAGCAGCTTCGGACTAGCGGGGACGCAGTATTTT
>-|TRBV5-5|-|TRBJ2-7
CASSLDGGVTSYEQYF
TGTGCCAGCAGCTTGGATGGCGGGGTAACATCCTACGAGCAGTACTTC
>-|TRBV6-2/TRBV6-3|-|TRBJ2-7
CASSGRLRPPTSYEQYF
TGTGCCAGCAGTGGTCGACTCAGGCCCCCCACGTCCTACGAGCAGTACTTC
>few|TRBV11-2|-|TRBJ2-5
CASSGSVRGETQYF
TGTGCCAGCAGCGGTTCCGTCCGGGGAGAGACCCAGTACTTC
>-|TRBV27|-|TRBJ2-3
CASSLPGAGTDTQYF
TGTGCCAGCAGTTTACCAGGGGCCGGCACAGATACGCAGTATTTT
>-|TRBV12-3/TRBV12-4|TRBD2|TRBJ2-1
CASTPVDSGAAQFF
TGTGCCAGCACCCCGGTTGATAGCGGGGCAGCTCAGTTCTTC
>-|TRBV12-3/TRBV12-4|-|TRBJ1-1
CASSFRVGGTEAFF
TGTGCCAGCAGTTTTAGGGTGGGTGGGACTGAAGCTTTCTTT
>-|TRBV5-1|-|TRBJ1-1
CASSIPREKNTEAFF
TGCGCCAGCAGCATCCCCCGGGAAAAGAACACTGAAGCTTTCTTT
>few|TRBV20-1|TRBD1|TRBJ1-2
CSARDPGQGGGYTF
TGCAGTGCTAGAGATCCGGGACAGGGTGGCGGCTACACCTTC
>-|TRBV19|TRBD2|TRBJ2-7
CATRRARTSGDVGSYEQYF
TGTGCCACGCGGCGGGCCCGGACTAGCGGGGACGTAGGGTCCTACGAGCAGTACTTC
>-|TRBV2|-|TRBJ1-1
CASSEERLAVHEAFF
TGTGCCAGCAGTGAAGAGCGCTTGGCAGTCCACGAAGCTTTCTTT
>-|TRBV4-2|-|TRBJ1-2
CASSQDSDSRRGYTF
TGTGCCAGCAGCCAAGATAGCGACTCTCGACGGGGCTACACCTTC
>few|TRBV2|TRBD2|TRBJ2-2
CASGAGGPYGELFF
TGTGCCAGCGGCGCGGGGGGGCCTTACGGGGAGCTGTTTTTT
>-|TRBV5-4|-|TRBJ2-5
CASSLAIQETQYF
TGTGCCAGCAGCTTGGCGATTCAGGAGACCCAGTACTTC
>-|TRBV28|-|TRBJ1-3
CASRGGGPGNTIYF
TGTGCCAGCAGAGGGGGGGGCCCTGGAAACACCATATATTTT
>-|TRBV4-2|TRBD2|TRBJ2-7
CVSSQALLAGGLNEQYF
TGTGTCAGCAGCCAAGCTCTTCTAGCGGGGGGGCTCAACGAGCAGTACTTC
>-|TRBV9|TRBD1|TRBJ1-6
CASSPGTGGPSPLHF
TGTGCCAGCAGCCCAGGGACAGGGGGCCCTTCACCCCTCCACTTT
>few|TRBV20-1|TRBD2|TRBJ2-7
CSASPSGGSHEQYF
TGCAGTGCTAGTCCTAGCGGGGGTTCCCACGAGCAGTACTTC
>-|TRBV6-6|-|TRBJ2-1
CASSPPGSYNEQFF
TGTGCCAGCAGTCCACCGGGGAGCTACAATGAGCAGTTCTTC
>-|TRBV27|-|TRBJ2-7
CASSPSVTYEQYF
TGTGCCAGCAGTCCCTCGGTTACCTACGAGCAGTACTTC
>-|TRBV5-1|-|TRBJ2-5
CASSSSRSQETQYF
TGCGCCAGCAGCTCCTCAAGGAGCCAAGAGACCCAGTACTTC
>-|TRBV6-1|TRBD1|TRBJ1-2
CASSARDSLHGYTF
TGTGCCAGCAGCGCCCGGGACAGCCTACACGGCTACACCTTC
>few|TRBV4-1|-|TRBJ1-2
CASSQGLGYGYTF
TGCGCCAGCAGCCAAGGGTTAGGCTATGGCTACACCTTC
>few|TRBV12-3/TRBV12-4|TRBD1|TRBJ1-1
CASSFVWKGARNTEAFF
TGTGCCAGCAGTTTTGTCTGGAAGGGGGCGCGAAACACTGAAGCTTTCTTT
>-|TRBV11-2|-|TRBJ2-2
CASKIGPTGELFF
TGTGCCAGCAAAATAGGACCCACCGGGGAGCTGTTTTTT
>-|TRBV4-2|TRBD2|TRBJ2-1
CASTKGDSGGAIEQFF
TGTGCCAGCACCAAAGGGGATAGCGGGGGGGCGATTGAGCAGTTCTTC
>-|TRBV5-1|-|TRBJ1-2
CASGPSDPNYGYTF
TGCGCCAGCGGGCCCTCTGACCCTAACTATGGCTACACCTTC
>-|TRBV20-1|-|TRBJ2-7
CSASGGPDREQYF
TGCAGTGCTTCAGGCGGGCCCGATCGGGAGCAGTACTTC
>-|TRBV7-2|TRBD1|TRBJ2-7
CASSLNGQGVGEQYF
TGTGCCAGCAGCTTAAATGGACAGGGGGTAGGAGAGCAGTACTTC